This TCR beta chain originates from a study of response to subunit inactivated influenza vaccine. This clonotype was seen only a few times. TCRdb re-called the RT-PCR reads with MiXCR, one entry per CDR3 protein. The sample gives roughly 160,000 distinct CDR3 sequences, approximately 11% of which show up once; around 12% is in the top ten. Germline V gene lookup returns CDR1 LGHDT and CDR2 YNNKEL (reference sequence). The V and J ends lost 0 bases and 6 bases respectively, with 9 bases between them. This CDR3 has 14 amino acids. The input for sequencing was non-naive T cells sorted from PBMCs, taken about 6 weeks after vaccination. This sequence originates from a man aged 45-65 years who received an inactivated influenza vaccine. The rearrangement links TRBV3-1 to TRBJ2-4; no firm D call. The CDR3 DNA reads TGTGCCAGCAGCCAAGACGGCGGTAGAAACATTCAGTACTTC. Its translation is CASSQDGGRNIQYF. The entire variable domain, with the rest obtained from reference TRBV3-1 and TRBJ2-4, is as follows: DTAVSQTPKYLVTQMGNDKSIKCEQNLGHDTMYWYKQDSKKFLKIMFSYNNKELIINETVPNRFSPKSPDKAHLNLHINSLELGDSAVYFCASSQDGGRNIQYFGAGTRLSVL.